These T cell receptor beta chains were read from a single sample in a study of CD8 T cells in Susac syndrome. MiXCR, run by TCRdb on the immunoSEQ multiplex PCR reads, gives a single entry per CDR3 protein. This sample yields more than 95,000 distinct CDR3 sequences, of which around 94% are seen a single time; roughly 0.091% belongs to the top ten. The sample comprised CD4+ T cells from PBMCs. These receptors were collected from a human donor in good health. CDR3s include the opening cysteine and the closing phenylalanine or tryptophan. The D gene is left open where the match is weak. The size of a clone is reported for some rows only, either as once, few or many, or as a class for expanded clones.

clone_size	v_call	d_call	j_call	cdr3_nt	cdr3_aa
-	TRBV6-5	-	TRBJ2-2	TGTGCCAGCAGTTACTCGTTTCCGAACACCGGGGAGCTGTTTTTT	CASSYSFPNTGELFF
once	TRBV2	TRBD1	TRBJ2-7	TGTGCCAGCAGTGAAGCGCTAGGGACAGGGACCTACGAGCAGTACTTC	CASSEALGTGTYEQYF
-	TRBV6-1	-	TRBJ2-7	TGTGCCAGCAAGAGTTCCGGGACCGTATCCTACGAGCAGTACTTC	CASKSSGTVSYEQYF
-	TRBV2	-	TRBJ2-2	TGTGCCAGCAGTCCTCTCGGGGAGCTGTTTTTT	CASSPLGELFF
-	TRBV20-1	TRBD2	TRBJ2-7	TGCAGTGCTAGAGCCTATACATTAGCGGGAGGGGACTACGAGCAGTACTTC	CSARAYTLAGGDYEQYF
-	TRBV4-1	-	TRBJ1-1	TGCGCCAGCAGCCAAGTATTCGAGGTGAACACTGAAGCTTTCTTT	CASSQVFEVNTEAFF
-	TRBV10-3	-	TRBJ2-5	TGTGCCATCAGTGAGTCCACATCAGAGACCCAGTACTTC	CAISESTSETQYF
-	TRBV5-6	-	TRBJ2-1	TGTGCCAGCAGCTTGATAGGGCCGTCCTACAATGAGCAGTTCTTC	CASSLIGPSYNEQFF
-	TRBV10-1	-	TRBJ2-1	TGCGCCAGCGGGGCCAGAAGCTCCTACAATGAGCAGTTCTTC	CASGARSSYNEQFF
-	TRBV24-1	TRBD1	TRBJ2-1	TGTGCCACCAGTGATGCAAGGACAGGGGGCTACAATGAGCAGTTCTTC	CATSDARTGGYNEQFF
-	TRBV6-2/TRBV6-3	-	TRBJ2-4	TGTGCCAGCAGTAGGGAGGTCAAAAACATTCAGTACTTC	CASSREVKNIQYF
-	TRBV19	-	TRBJ1-4	TGTGCCAGTAAACTGGACGCGGCTAATGAAAAACTGTTTTTT	CASKLDAANEKLFF
-	TRBV5-1	TRBD1	TRBJ2-2	TGCGCCAGCAGCTTTCCGGACAGGGAAGACGGGGAGCTGTTTTTT	CASSFPDREDGELFF
-	TRBV4-2	TRBD1	TRBJ1-1	TGTGCCAGCAGCCCCCAAAGCAGGGGGAGAGATGAAGCTTTCTTT	CASSPQSRGRDEAFF
-	TRBV16	-	TRBJ1-4	TGTGCCAGCAGCCGCAACCTGCCCGAAAAACTGTTTTTT	CASSRNLPEKLFF
once	TRBV4-3	-	TRBJ2-7	TGCGCCAGCAGCCTGGAGTGGGTCTCCTACGAGCAGTACTTC	CASSLEWVSYEQYF
-	TRBV15	-	TRBJ2-1	TGTGCCACCAGCCGAGGACAGACGCTGACTAATGAGCAGTTCTTC	CATSRGQTLTNEQFF
-	TRBV10-2	TRBD1	TRBJ1-2	TGCGCCAGCCTCGCCGGGGGACAGGGAATTGGCTACACCTTC	CASLAGGQGIGYTF
-	TRBV6-6	-	TRBJ1-3	TGTGCCAGCAGTTACGCTGGGGGGGACACCATATATTTT	CASSYAGGDTIYF
-	TRBV7-8	TRBD1	TRBJ2-5	TGTGCCAGCAGCCCAAGGACAGGGCGGGTAGGGGAGACCCAGTACTTC	CASSPRTGRVGETQYF
-	TRBV19	TRBD1	TRBJ1-5	TGTGCCAGTACCGCTCCGACAGGGGGTGGCCAGCCCCAGCATTTT	CASTAPTGGGQPQHF
once	TRBV4-2	-	TRBJ2-1	TGTGCCAGCAGCCAAGATCGCCAGGGGCGGGACAATGAGCAGTTCTTC	CASSQDRQGRDNEQFF
-	TRBV7-2	-	TRBJ2-5	TGTGCCAGCAGCTGGCGACAGCATCAAGAGACCCAGTACTTC	CASSWRQHQETQYF
-	TRBV10-2	TRBD2	TRBJ2-7	TGCGCCAGCAGCTCGGGAGGGCCGTATGAGCAGTACTTC	CASSSGGPYEQYF
-	TRBV20-1	TRBD2	TRBJ2-7	TGCAGTGCAAAGGGAGGGAACCAGCCCTACGAGCAGTACTTC	CSAKGGNQPYEQYF
-	TRBV3-1	-	TRBJ2-2	TGTGCCAGCAGCCAATCCCTGCAGGGCCACCCCCTGAACACCGGGGAGCTGTTTTTT	CASSQSLQGHPLNTGELFF
-	TRBV3-1	-	TRBJ2-7	TGTGCCAGCAGCCAAGGCGTGGGGGAGCAGTACTTC	CASSQGVGEQYF
-	TRBV20-1	-	TRBJ2-1	TGCAGTGCTTCAGAGGGTCCTGACAATGAGCAGTTCTTC	CSASEGPDNEQFF
-	TRBV5-1	-	TRBJ2-2	TGCGCCAGCAGCATACAATCACAGAACACCGGGGAGCTGTTTTTT	CASSIQSQNTGELFF
-	TRBV30	TRBD2	TRBJ2-1	TGTGCCTGGAGTGAATTGCCCGGGACTAGCGGGGGCCCGAGCTCCTACAATGAGCAGTTCTTC	CAWSELPGTSGGPSSYNEQFF
-	TRBV18	TRBD1	TRBJ1-5	TGTGCCAGCTCACCACTCGGACAGGTCAATCAGCCCCAGCATTTT	CASSPLGQVNQPQHF
once	TRBV6-5	-	TRBJ2-3	TGTGCCAGCATGAGGGTGGGGCATACGCAGTATTTT	CASMRVGHTQYF
-	TRBV11-2	TRBD2	TRBJ2-3	TGTGCCAGCAGCTCATTAAAGCGGCCTAGCGGGATCGCTACTAGCACAGATACGCAGTATTTT	CASSSLKRPSGIATSTDTQYF
-	TRBV4-1	-	TRBJ2-3	TGCGCCAGCAGCAGACGGACAGGCACAGATACGCAGTATTTT	CASSRRTGTDTQYF
-	TRBV7-2	TRBD1	TRBJ1-2	TGTGCCATAAACGAGAGGACAGGGCGGAGTGGCTACACCTTC	CAINERTGRSGYTF
-	TRBV11-2	TRBD1	TRBJ2-7	TGTGCCAGCAGCTCAGGACAGGGGAATGACGAGCAGTACTTC	CASSSGQGNDEQYF
-	TRBV30	-	TRBJ2-7	TGTGCCTGGAGGCCCCACGAGAGGGCGAGCTCCTACGAGCAGTACTTC	CAWRPHERASSYEQYF